This TCR beta chain is drawn from a study of technical replicates of blood from a few donors. The V gene lost 4 bases and the J gene lost 3 bases, with 4 bases spanning the gap. The germline CDR1 and CDR2 sequences are SNHLY and FYNNEI. The length of the CDR3 is 11 residues. This clone was counted a few times. TCRdb's copy holds only in-frame clones and misses some; the assay was immunoSEQ multiplex PCR. The sample contains roughly 87,000 clones, about 94% of which appear only once. Sample: T cells isolated from PBMCs. The sequence came from a human donor in good health. The rearrangement links TRBV2 to TRBJ2-7, with no clear D. CDR3 in DNA: TGTGCCAGCAGTGCGGGCTACGAGCAGTACTTC. Amino acid sequence: CASSAGYEQYF.